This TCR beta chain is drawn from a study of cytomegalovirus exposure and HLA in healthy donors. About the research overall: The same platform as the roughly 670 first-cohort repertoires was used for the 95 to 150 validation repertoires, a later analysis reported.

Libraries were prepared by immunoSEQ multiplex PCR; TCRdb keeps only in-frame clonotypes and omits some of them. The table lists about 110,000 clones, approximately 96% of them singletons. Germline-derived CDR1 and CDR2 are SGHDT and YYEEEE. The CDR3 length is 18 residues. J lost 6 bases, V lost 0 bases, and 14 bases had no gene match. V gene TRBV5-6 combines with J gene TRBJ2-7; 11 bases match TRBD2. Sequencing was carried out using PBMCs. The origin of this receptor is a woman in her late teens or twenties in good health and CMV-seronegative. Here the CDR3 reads CASSLGPPSGGFGREQYF. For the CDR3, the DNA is TGTGCCAGCAGCTTGGGCCCTCCTAGCGGGGGGTTCGGCCGCGAGCAGTACTTC.